The clone carrying this T cell receptor (beta chain) was observed a few times. Its antigen is undetermined. Germline assignment: CDR1 KGHSH and CDR2 LQKENI. Trimming left V 5 bases short and J 3 bases short, with 16 bases between. The CDR3 sequence is 15 residues long. The entry originates in a study of cytomegalovirus exposure and HLA in healthy donors. The study, taken as a whole, reports: Roughly even sequencing depth across donors was the assumption behind the presence/absence analyses. Some V segments (TRBV6-2 and TRBV6-3 among them) were excluded as indistinguishable. TCR sequences were mostly rare, though some public TCRs occurred in many donors.

A multiplex PCR was run with 60 Vbeta primers and 13 Jbeta primers. Sequencing was performed with immunoSEQ multiplex PCR; in TCRdb, only in-frame clones are kept and a portion is missing. The sample contains 150,000 or so clones, under 70% of which appear only once. Sequenced: PBMCs. This clonotype was obtained from a man aged 25-45 years in good health and CMV-seropositive. V is TRBV18 and J is TRBJ1-2, with D possibly being TRBD1 (5 bases). The CDR3 spells CASSTQRQIHYGYTF. DNA for the CDR3: TGTGCCAGCTCAACACAACGACAGATCCACTATGGCTACACCTTC.